This T cell receptor beta chain derives from a study of spatial heterogeneity in lung cancer. Study background: The count of detected beta-chain sequences consistently exceeded that of alpha-chain sequences.

Germline trimming cut 0 bases from V and 3 bases from J; bases unmatched to any gene: 3. The length of the CDR3 is 14 residues. Germline V CDR1 and CDR2: DFQATT, SNEGSKA (reference sequence). This clonotype was detected ten times or more. Sample time point: sample taken at primary tumor resection. No cell sorting; template was whole RNA from tumor, lung tissue or PBMC. TCRdb independently ran MiXCR on the 5' RACE reads; one entry per CDR3 protein. The sample has roughly 15,000 distinct CDR3 sequences; over 6.5% are singletons. This receptor was identified in a female donor with early-stage non-small cell lung cancer. The chain uses TRBV20-1 and TRBJ2-7, with 9 bases identical to TRBD2. Material: PBMCs, obtained at surgery. CDR3 protein: CSAREREGYYEQYF. The CDR3 DNA reads as TGCAGTGCTAGAGAGCGGGAGGGCTACTACGAGCAGTACTTC.